A selection of T cell receptor beta chains follows, all from one sample in a study of T cell changes during pregnancy in multiple sclerosis. Some clones are missing from TCRdb's copy, which holds only in-frame ones; the method was immunoSEQ multiplex PCR. The profile shows 30,000 to 35,000 clones, around 90% of them singletons. The sequences come from CD4+ T cells from peripheral blood mononuclear cells, collected in the first trimester of pregnancy. The receptors originated from a female donor in good health, enrolled as a control in a pregnancy study. Both conserved end residues are part of each CDR3. The order of the fields is V gene, CDR3 length, J gene, clone size, D gene, CDR3 DNA, CDR3 protein. A D gene is named only where the DNA matches it firmly. Only some rows state a clone size, as once, few, many or a class for expanded clones.

TRBV11-2,15,TRBJ2-7,.,TRBD1,TGTGCCAGCAGCTTAGATCCGCCCCCACAGGGGGAGCAGTACTTC,CASSLDPPPQGEQYF
TRBV5-1,15,TRBJ1-5,few,.,TGCGCCAGCAGCTTGGATACAGGGTATGGTCAGCCCCAGCATTTT,CASSLDTGYGQPQHF
TRBV29-1,13,TRBJ1-1,once,.,TGCAGCGTTTATTCGGGGGGGAACACTGAAGCTTTCTTT,CSVYSGGNTEAFF
TRBV4-3,16,TRBJ2-7,.,.,TGCGCCAGCAGCCAAGTGGCAGGGGACCCCTCCTACGAGCAGTACTTC,CASSQVAGDPSYEQYF
TRBV18,14,TRBJ1-4,.,.,TGTGCCAGCTCACCGCAGGGTGGGAATGAAAAACTGTTTTTT,CASSPQGGNEKLFF
TRBV19,14,TRBJ1-4,.,TRBD1,TGTGCCAGTGGGGACCGGACAGGGTATGAAAAACTGTTTTTT,CASGDRTGYEKLFF
TRBV30,17,TRBJ1-3,once,.,TGTGCCTGGAGTGTACACAGGGAACCCCTCTCTGGAAACACCATATATTTT,CAWSVHREPLSGNTIYF
TRBV25-1,13,TRBJ2-3,.,.,TGTGCCAGCAGTACCAGCGGCACAGATACGCAGTATTTT,CASSTSGTDTQYF
TRBV6-4,15,TRBJ2-3,few,TRBD2,TGTGCCAGCAGTGACTCTAGCGGGGGCACAGATACGCAGTATTTT,CASSDSSGGTDTQYF
TRBV27,16,TRBJ1-6,.,.,TGTGCCACCCGAAGGGGAGGGGGTCCTAGTAATTCACCCCTCCACTTT,CATRRGGGPSNSPLHF
TRBV7-2,15,TRBJ1-2,.,.,TGTGCCAGCAGCTTAGAACCAGGGTCGGGCTATGGCTACACCTTC,CASSLEPGSGYGYTF
TRBV19,13,TRBJ1-1,.,.,TGTGCCAGTAGTTCGACAGTGAACACTGAAGCTTTCTTT,CASSSTVNTEAFF
TRBV7-8,11,TRBJ1-1,.,.,TGTGCCAGCAGCTCAGTCACTGAAGCTTTCTTT,CASSSVTEAFF
TRBV14,15,TRBJ1-2,.,.,TGTGCCAGCTCACCGGGACTCTACACGAGCTATGGCTACACCTTC,CASSPGLYTSYGYTF
TRBV21-1,15,TRBJ1-2,.,.,TGTGCCAGCAAAACGACAGACGGGCGTAACTATGGCTACACCTTC,CASKTTDGRNYGYTF
TRBV30,12,TRBJ2-2,.,.,TGTGCCTGGAGCTCTGACTCCCTGGGGCTGTTTTTT,CAWSSDSLGLFF
TRBV10-2,13,TRBJ1-1,.,.,TGCGCCAGCAGAGTGGCAGGGAACACTGAAGCTTTCTTT,CASRVAGNTEAFF
TRBV30,12,TRBJ1-3,.,.,TGTGCCTGGACTCACGAGGGAAACACCATATATTTT,CAWTHEGNTIYF
TRBV2,16,TRBJ2-5,.,.,TGTGCCGCAAACCTCAAAGTAAGGTCAGGGGAAGAGACCCAGTACTTC,CAANLKVRSGEETQYF
TRBV4-1,15,TRBJ2-1,.,.,TGCGCCAGCAGCCAGGGAGAGGTTCGGTACAATGAGCAGTTCTTC,CASSQGEVRYNEQFF
TRBV5-1,17,TRBJ2-1,.,TRBD2,TGCGCCAGCAGCTTGGTTTCTAGCGGGGGGGATTACAATGAGCAGTTCTTC,CASSLVSSGGDYNEQFF
TRBV10-2,18,TRBJ2-7,.,TRBD2,TGCGCCAGCAGTGACTCTAGCGGGGGGGCCCCTACCTCCTACGAGCAGTACTTC,CASSDSSGGAPTSYEQYF
TRBV7-2,13,TRBJ1-2,.,.,TGTGCCAGCAGTTTCACAGGGAAATATGGCTACACCTTC,CASSFTGKYGYTF
TRBV10-1,17,TRBJ1-3,.,TRBD1,TGCGCCAGCAGTAGTGACAGGGGTTTATTCCCTGGAAACACCATATATTTT,CASSSDRGLFPGNTIYF
TRBV11-3,13,TRBJ2-7,.,.,TGTGCCAGCAGCTTAAGAGAATCCTACGAGCAGTACTTC,CASSLRESYEQYF
TRBV6-5,12,TRBJ1-1,.,TRBD1,TGTGCCAGCCGCAAACTCCAGGGGGGAGCTTTCTTT,CASRKLQGGAFF
TRBV7-3,15,TRBJ2-3,.,TRBD2,TGTGCCAGCAGCCCGGGGGGGGGAAGCACAGATACGCAGTATTTT,CASSPGGGSTDTQYF
TRBV30,16,TRBJ1-2,.,.,TGTGCCTGGAGTCAAAGGTGGGCAGGGATAAACTATGGCTACACCTTC,CAWSQRWAGINYGYTF
TRBV2,14,TRBJ1-2,.,.,TGTGCCAGCAGTGTTCGGGAGGGAGCCTATGGCTACACCTTC,CASSVREGAYGYTF
TRBV5-4,15,TRBJ1-2,.,.,TGTGCCAGCAGCTTGGATATGCTTCCGGGGAATGGCTACACCTTC,CASSLDMLPGNGYTF
TRBV7-9,16,TRBJ1-2,.,.,TGTGCCAGCAGCTCTCCGGGACAAAACCACCCGGGTGGCTACACCTTC,CASSSPGQNHPGGYTF
TRBV2,14,TRBJ1-4,.,.,TGTGCCAGCCGGGAAACAGCAACTAATGAAAAACTGTTTTTT,CASRETATNEKLFF
TRBV5-4,15,TRBJ2-3,.,.,TGTGCCAGCAGCTTTAGGACAGGGAGGGCAGATACGCAGTATTTT,CASSFRTGRADTQYF
TRBV6-6,15,TRBJ2-7,.,.,TGTGCCAGCAGTTACTCGACAGTATCACAGGGCGAACAGTACTTC,CASSYSTVSQGEQYF
TRBV30,18,TRBJ1-2,.,TRBD1,TGTGCCTGGAGTGTACGGTCAGGGACAGGCCGGCGGGACTATGGCTACACCTTC,CAWSVRSGTGRRDYGYTF
TRBV19,15,TRBJ1-1,.,.,TGTGCCAGTAGTATTTACGCTCCGGGTGGCACTGAAGCTTTCTTT,CASSIYAPGGTEAFF
TRBV5-1,15,TRBJ1-1,few,.,TGCGCCAGCAGCTTGGGGCCGACAGGGAACACTGAAGCTTTCTTT,CASSLGPTGNTEAFF
TRBV4-1,11,TRBJ1-2,.,.,TGCGCCAGCAGCCAAGCGGGTGGCTACACCTTC,CASSQAGGYTF
TRBV6-1,13,TRBJ1-2,.,.,TGTGCCAGCAGTGAAATCCTGAGGGATGGCTACACCTTC,CASSEILRDGYTF
TRBV5-1,15,TRBJ2-1,once,TRBD2,TGCGCCAGCAGCTTGGCAGGGACTAGCAGCGATGAGCAGTTCTTC,CASSLAGTSSDEQFF
TRBV10-3,16,TRBJ2-5,few,TRBD2,TGTGCCATCAGTCCACGCGGGACTAGCGGGCAAGAGACCCAGTACTTC,CAISPRGTSGQETQYF